Listed below are T cell receptor beta chains from one sample, sequenced in a study of cytomegalovirus exposure and HLA in healthy donors. Clones were sequenced by immunoSEQ multiplex PCR, and TCRdb holds only the in-frame ones, with some missing. The table lists about 200,000 clones, with less than 0.85% in the top ten. The source material was PBMCs. The receptors were gathered from a boy aged 10-17 years in good health and CMV-seronegative. CDR3s include the opening cysteine and the closing phenylalanine or tryptophan. The D gene is left open where the match is weak.

cdr3_aa: CAWSGGGLASTDTQYF
cdr3_nt: TGTGCCTGGAGCGGGGGGGGACTAGCCAGCACAGATACGCAGTATTTT
v_call: TRBV30
j_call: TRBJ2-3
d_call: TRBD2

cdr3_aa: CSVIQGDQPQHF
cdr3_nt: TGCAGCGTTATACAGGGTGATCAGCCCCAGCATTTT
v_call: TRBV29-1
j_call: TRBJ1-5
d_call: -

cdr3_aa: CASSDRDRGDYGYTF
cdr3_nt: TGTGCCAGCAGCGACCGGGACAGGGGAGACTATGGCTACACCTTC
v_call: TRBV7-9
j_call: TRBJ1-2
d_call: TRBD1

cdr3_aa: CASSPQGTEAFF
cdr3_nt: TGTGCCAGCAGCCCACAGGGGACTGAAGCTTTCTTT
v_call: TRBV9
j_call: TRBJ1-1
d_call: TRBD1

cdr3_aa: CASSQAGGSGNTIYF
cdr3_nt: TGTGCCAGCTCACAGGCCGGAGGCTCTGGAAACACCATATATTTT
v_call: TRBV18
j_call: TRBJ1-3
d_call: -

cdr3_aa: CASSTRTSGGVADTQYF
cdr3_nt: TGTGCCAGCAGCACCAGGACTAGCGGGGGTGTAGCAGATACGCAGTATTTT
v_call: TRBV11-3
j_call: TRBJ2-3
d_call: TRBD2

cdr3_aa: CASSSWTGGRTGELFF
cdr3_nt: TGTGCCAGCAGTTCCTGGACAGGGGGCCGGACCGGGGAGCTGTTTTTT
v_call: TRBV6-5
j_call: TRBJ2-2
d_call: TRBD1

cdr3_aa: CASSSGGAKETQYF
cdr3_nt: TGTGCCAGCAGCTCGGGGGGGGCCAAAGAGACCCAGTACTTC
v_call: TRBV11-3
j_call: TRBJ2-5
d_call: TRBD2

cdr3_aa: CASSVGLLTVETQYF
cdr3_nt: TGTGCCAGCAGCGTAGGACTACTGACCGTAGAGACCCAGTACTTC
v_call: TRBV9
j_call: TRBJ2-5
d_call: -

cdr3_aa: CAGSDRVHVSAFF
cdr3_nt: TGTGCCGGCTCGGACAGGGTACATGTGAGCGCTTTCTTT
v_call: TRBV28
j_call: TRBJ1-1
d_call: TRBD1

cdr3_aa: CAWSDWTGSTEAFF
cdr3_nt: TGTGCCTGGAGTGATTGGACAGGGAGCACTGAAGCTTTCTTT
v_call: TRBV30
j_call: TRBJ1-1
d_call: TRBD1

cdr3_aa: CASSRPWTSGGNTDTQYF
cdr3_nt: TGTGCCAGCAGCCGACCCTGGACTAGCGGGGGGAATACAGATACGCAGTATTTT
v_call: TRBV7-6
j_call: TRBJ2-3
d_call: TRBD2

cdr3_aa: CASSLALYNSPLHF
cdr3_nt: TGCGCCAGCAGCTTGGCTCTCTATAATTCACCCCTCCACTTT
v_call: TRBV5-1
j_call: TRBJ1-6
d_call: -